The entry that follows covers one T cell receptor beta chain sequence. A few counts support this clone. Its antigen is unknown. No qualities accompany the bases; no much larger clone lies one base away. Trimming at the junction amounts to 10 bases on V and 1 base on J, and the germline ends lie 16 bases apart. Reading from cysteine to phenylalanine, the CDR3 counts 14 amino acids. Only the CDR3 DNA stays, 42 bases, in frame from base 1. CDR1 and CDR2 (ENHRY, SYGVKD) derive from the germline V gene. This sample stems from a study of cytotoxic CD8 clonotypes in ibrutinib-treated CLL listed by TCRdb under 2021. Notes on the research overall: The cohort included some 14 treatment-naive and under 13 relapsed/refractory patients; roughly 17 were IGHV unmutated. Of the 90 or so participants in the trial, approximately 26 had longitudinal samples available. Every sample from remission and from progressive disease was obtained while the patients were still on ibrutinib. On average, each sample yielded 255,043 productive templates and 94,082 productive rearrangements. Partial responses were observed in about 25 patients and complete responses in 2; after a median follow-up of around 68 months, remission was maintained in around 14 patients and progression was observed in some 12. Cryopreserved peripheral blood mononuclear cells were collected at three points: before therapy, at response, and at either sustained remission or disease progression. The response samples were drawn at a median of around eleven months into treatment, with a range of roughly 6 to 36 months. What the work shows at the level of the full study, not this receptor alone: Baseline clonality was found to be higher than that of age-matched healthy donors and was strongly correlated with circulating CD8+ T-cell counts. Sampling times were not matched between sustained-remission and progressing patients, and lymph node repertoires were not studied. Clonality increased at ibrutinib response, stayed stable in sustained remission, and fell back toward baseline at progression. Public clonotypes were rare and either contracted or stayed stable during treatment, and the rise in clonality at ibrutinib response reflected the expansion of private clonotypes.

A MiSeq instrument was used for deep resolution sequencing, which targeted depths ranging from 1 in 1 million up to 1 in 200,000 T cells, with coverage averaging 10x for each clonotype. The immunoSEQ hsTCRB Kit was used to generate TCR beta libraries. The authors' pipeline ran thus. ImmunoSEQ Data Assistant and ImmunoSEQ Analyzer were used for data analysis, and V, D and J genes were assigned according to IMGT definitions. Clonality, with values ranging from 0 to 1, was calculated as one minus the normalized Shannon entropy of productive rearrangement frequencies. Only overrepresented clonotypes making up at least 0.05% of the repertoire of each patient were included in the public clonotype analysis. Repertoires from thirteen age-matched healthy donors in immuneACCESS were used as clonality controls. Imported from immuneACCESS, the table was reduced by TCRdb to in-frame sequences with V and J called. These copies leave out some clones; in studies compared against another copy, an unresolved V gene accounts for under half, and the cause of the remainder is not known. V, J and clone size are taken as reported in that table, and D and trimming were inferred from the DNA itself. The sample table shows 190,000 or so clones, and around 72% are seen once. The ten largest clones take up roughly 13% of the sample.

Per the publication, the time point label means: approximately 2 years on ibrutinib. For TCR beta library preparation, about 2 micrograms of genomic DNA was extracted from cryopreserved PBMCs. Longitudinal blood samples from CLL patients on ibrutinib monotherapy were analyzed using high-throughput TCR beta sequencing. Patients were enrolled in a phase 2 open-label single-center ibrutinib monotherapy trial. The chain uses TRBV10-3 and TRBJ1-1; the D segment cannot be called with confidence. The source of this sequence is a human donor with chronic lymphocytic leukemia. This specimen was PBMCs, taken after 24 months of ibrutinib treatment. The CDR3 reads CATKQYTENTEAFF. The DNA sequence reads TGTGCCACCAAGCAGTATACAGAGAACACTGAAGCTTTCTTT.